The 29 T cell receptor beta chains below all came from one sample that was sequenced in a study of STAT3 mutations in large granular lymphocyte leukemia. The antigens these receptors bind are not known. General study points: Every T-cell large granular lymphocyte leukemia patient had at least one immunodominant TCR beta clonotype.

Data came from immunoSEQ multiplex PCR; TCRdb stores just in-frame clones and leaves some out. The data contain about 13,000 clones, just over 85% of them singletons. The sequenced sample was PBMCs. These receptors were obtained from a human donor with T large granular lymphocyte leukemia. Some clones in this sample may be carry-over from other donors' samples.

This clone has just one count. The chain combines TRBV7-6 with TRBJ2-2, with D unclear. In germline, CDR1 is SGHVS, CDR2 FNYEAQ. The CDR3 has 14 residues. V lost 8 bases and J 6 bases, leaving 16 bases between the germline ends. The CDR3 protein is CASEDPRRAGELFF. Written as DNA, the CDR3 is TGTGCCAGCGAGGACCCGCGGCGCGCCGGGGAGCTGTTTTTT.

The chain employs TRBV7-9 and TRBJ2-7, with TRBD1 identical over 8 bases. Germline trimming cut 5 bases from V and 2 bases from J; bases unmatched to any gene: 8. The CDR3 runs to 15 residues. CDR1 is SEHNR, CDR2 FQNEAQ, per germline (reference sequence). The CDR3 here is CASSAASTGAYEQYV. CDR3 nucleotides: TGTGCCAGCAGCGCTGCGTCGACAGGGGCCTACGAGCAGTACGTC.

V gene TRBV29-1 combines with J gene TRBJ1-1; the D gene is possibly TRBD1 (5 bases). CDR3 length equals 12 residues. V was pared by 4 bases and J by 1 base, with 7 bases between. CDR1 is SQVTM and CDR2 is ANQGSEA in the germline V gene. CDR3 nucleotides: TGCAGCGTTGGACAGACGAACACTGAAGCTTTCTTT. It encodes CSVGQTNTEAFF.

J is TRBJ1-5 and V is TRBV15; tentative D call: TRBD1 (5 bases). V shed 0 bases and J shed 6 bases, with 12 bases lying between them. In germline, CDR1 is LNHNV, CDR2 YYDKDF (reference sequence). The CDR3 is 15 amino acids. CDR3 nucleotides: TGTGCCACCAGCAGAGATATGAGGGGCGGTCAGCCCCAGCATTTT. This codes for CATSRDMRGGQPQHF. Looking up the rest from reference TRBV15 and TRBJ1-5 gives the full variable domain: DAMVIQNPRYQVTQFGKPVTLSCSQTLNHNVMYWYQQKSSQAPKLLFHYYDKDFNNEADTPDNFQSRRPNTSFCFLDIRSPGLGDTAMYLCATSRDMRGGQPQHFGDGTRLSIL.

As DNA, the CDR3 is TGTGCCAGCAGCTCCCGGACAGTCCTTCAAGAGACCCAGTACTTC. The encoded protein is CASSSRTVLQETQYF. The chain uses TRBV5-8 and TRBJ2-5, with D possibly being TRBD1 (6 bases). Looked up from germline, CDR1 is SGHTS and CDR2 is YDEGEE. The CDR3 totals 15 residues. V dropped 3 bases and J dropped 2 bases, with 14 bases sitting between them. The complete variable domain, with remaining parts taken from reference TRBV5-8 and TRBJ2-5, reads EAGVTQSPTHLIKTRGQQATLRCSPISGHTSVYWYQQALGLGLQFLLWYDEGEERNRGNFPPRFSGRQFPNYSSELNVNALELEDSALYLCASSSRTVLQETQYFGPGTRLLVL.

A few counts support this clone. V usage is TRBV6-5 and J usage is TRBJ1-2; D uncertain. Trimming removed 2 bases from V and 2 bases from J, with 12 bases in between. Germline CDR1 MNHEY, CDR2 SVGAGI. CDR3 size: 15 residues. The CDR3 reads CASSYVEEANYGYTF. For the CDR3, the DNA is TGTGCCAGCAGTTACGTGGAGGAGGCGAACTATGGCTACACCTTC.

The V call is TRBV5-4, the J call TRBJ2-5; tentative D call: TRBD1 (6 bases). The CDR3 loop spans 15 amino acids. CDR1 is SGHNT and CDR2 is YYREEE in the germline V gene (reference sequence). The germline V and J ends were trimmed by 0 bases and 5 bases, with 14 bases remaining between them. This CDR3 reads CASSLATGYGETQYF. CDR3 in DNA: TGTGCCAGCAGCTTGGCCACAGGGTATGGCGAGACCCAGTACTTC.

DNA of the CDR3: TGTGCCAGCAGCATCGGTAACCTCCTACTCTCCTACAATGAGCAGTTCTTC. Protein product: CASSIGNLLLSYNEQFF. The chain is built from TRBV5-8 and TRBJ2-1; D ambiguous. Trimming removed 4 bases at V and 0 bases at J, with 17 bases between. This CDR3 has 17 residues. Germline values: CDR1 SGHTS, CDR2 YDEGEE.

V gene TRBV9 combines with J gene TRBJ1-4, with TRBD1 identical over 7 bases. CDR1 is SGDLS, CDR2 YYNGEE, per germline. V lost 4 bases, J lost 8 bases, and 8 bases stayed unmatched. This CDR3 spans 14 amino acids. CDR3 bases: TGTGCCAGCAGCCCGGGACAGTACCTGGAAAAACTGTTTTTT. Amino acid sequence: CASSPGQYLEKLFF.

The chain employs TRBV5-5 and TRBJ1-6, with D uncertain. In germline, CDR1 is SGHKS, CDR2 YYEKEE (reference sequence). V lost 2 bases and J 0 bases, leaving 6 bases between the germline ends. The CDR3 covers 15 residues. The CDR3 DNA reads TGTGCCAGCAGCTTAGTGAGCTCCTATAATTCACCCCTCCACTTT. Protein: CASSLVSSYNSPLHF. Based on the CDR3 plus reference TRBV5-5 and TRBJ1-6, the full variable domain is DAGVTQSPTHLIKTRGQQVTLRCSPISGHKSVSWYQQVLGQGPQFIFQYYEKEERGRGNFPDRFSARQFPNYSSELNVNALLLGDSALYLCASSLVSSYNSPLHFGNGTRLTVT.

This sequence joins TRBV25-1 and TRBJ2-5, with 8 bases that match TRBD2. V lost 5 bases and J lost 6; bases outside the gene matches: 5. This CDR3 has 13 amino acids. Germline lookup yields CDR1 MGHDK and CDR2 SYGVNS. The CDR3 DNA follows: TGTGCCAGCAGTCAGAGCGGGAGAAAGACCCAGTACTTC. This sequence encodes CASSQSGRKTQYF.

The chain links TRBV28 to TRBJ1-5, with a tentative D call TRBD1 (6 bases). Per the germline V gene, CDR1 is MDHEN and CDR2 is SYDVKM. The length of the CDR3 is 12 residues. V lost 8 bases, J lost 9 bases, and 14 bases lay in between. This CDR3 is CASCRGPRPQHF. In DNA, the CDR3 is TGTGCCAGCTGCCGGGGGCCCAGGCCCCAGCATTTT.

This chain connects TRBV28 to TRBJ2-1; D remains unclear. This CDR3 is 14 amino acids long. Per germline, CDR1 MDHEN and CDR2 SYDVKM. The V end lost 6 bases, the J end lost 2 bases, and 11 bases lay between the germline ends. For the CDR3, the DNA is TGTGCCAGCAGAAGAATAGGTACCTACAATGAGCAGTTCTTC. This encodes CASRRIGTYNEQFF.

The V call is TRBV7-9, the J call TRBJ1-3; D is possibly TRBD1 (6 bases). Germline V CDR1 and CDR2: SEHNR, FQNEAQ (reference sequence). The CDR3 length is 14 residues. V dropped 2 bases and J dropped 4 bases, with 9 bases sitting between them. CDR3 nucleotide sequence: TGTGCCAGCAGCTTATGGACAGACGGAAACACCATATATTTT. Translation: CASSLWTDGNTIYF. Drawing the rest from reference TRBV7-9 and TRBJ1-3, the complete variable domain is DTGVSQNPRHKITKRGQNVTFRCDPISEHNRLYWYRQTLGQGPEFLTYFQNEAQLEKSRLLSDRFSAERPKGSFSTLEIQRTEQGDSAMYLCASSLWTDGNTIYFGEGSWLTVV.

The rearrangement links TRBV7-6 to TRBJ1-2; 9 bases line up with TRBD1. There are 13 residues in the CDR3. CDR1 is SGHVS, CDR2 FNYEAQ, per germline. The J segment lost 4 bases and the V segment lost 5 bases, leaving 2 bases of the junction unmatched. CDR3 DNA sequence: TGTGCCAGCAGCCCGGGACAGGGCTATGGCTACACCTTC. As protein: CASSPGQGYGYTF.

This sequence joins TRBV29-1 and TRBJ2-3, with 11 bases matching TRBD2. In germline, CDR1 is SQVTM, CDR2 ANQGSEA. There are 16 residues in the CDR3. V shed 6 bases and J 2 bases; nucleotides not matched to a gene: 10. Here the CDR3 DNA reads TGCAGCGTGGCAGGACCTAGCGGGGGGCTCACAGATACGCAGTATTTT. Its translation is CSVAGPSGGLTDTQYF.

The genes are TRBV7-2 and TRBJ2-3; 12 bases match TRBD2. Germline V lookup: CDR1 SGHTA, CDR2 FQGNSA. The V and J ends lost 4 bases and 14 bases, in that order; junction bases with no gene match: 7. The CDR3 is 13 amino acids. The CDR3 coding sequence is TGTGCCAGCAGCTCCATCCTAGCGGGAGGGTGGTATTTT. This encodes CASSSILAGGWYF.

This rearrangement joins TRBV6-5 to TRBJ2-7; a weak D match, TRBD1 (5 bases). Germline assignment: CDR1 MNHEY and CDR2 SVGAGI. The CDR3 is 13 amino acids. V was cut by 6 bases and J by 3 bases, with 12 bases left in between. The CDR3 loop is CASRSPGIYEQYF. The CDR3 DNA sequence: TGTGCCAGCAGAAGCCCAGGGATCTACGAGCAGTACTTC.

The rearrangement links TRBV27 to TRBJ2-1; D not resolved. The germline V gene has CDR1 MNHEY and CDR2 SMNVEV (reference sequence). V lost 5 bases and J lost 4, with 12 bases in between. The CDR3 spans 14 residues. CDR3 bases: TGTGCCAGCAGTCCCCCGGCGGTATACAATGAGCAGTTCTTC. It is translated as CASSPPAVYNEQFF.

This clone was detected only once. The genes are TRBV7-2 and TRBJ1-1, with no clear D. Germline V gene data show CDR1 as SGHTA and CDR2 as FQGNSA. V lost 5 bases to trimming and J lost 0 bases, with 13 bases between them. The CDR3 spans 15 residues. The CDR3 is CASSTDGLMNTEAFF. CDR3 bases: TGTGCCAGCAGCACGGACGGTCTAATGAACACTGAAGCTTTCTTT.

Here the CDR3 reads CASRRSGIYEQYF. CDR3 nucleotide sequence: TGTGCCAGCCGCCGAAGCGGGATCTACGAGCAGTACTTC. This chain joins TRBV28 and TRBJ2-7; 7 bases fit TRBD2. Germline trimming cut 8 bases from V and 3 bases from J; bases unmatched to any gene: 7. Germline V gives CDR1 MDHEN, CDR2 SYDVKM. CDR3 size: 13 residues.

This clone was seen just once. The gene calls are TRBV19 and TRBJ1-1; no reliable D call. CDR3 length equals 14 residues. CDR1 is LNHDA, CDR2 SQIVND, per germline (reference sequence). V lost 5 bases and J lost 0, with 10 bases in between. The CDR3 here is CASSYSRMNTEAFF. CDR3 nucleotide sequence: TGTGCCAGTAGTTACAGCCGCATGAACACTGAAGCTTTCTTT.

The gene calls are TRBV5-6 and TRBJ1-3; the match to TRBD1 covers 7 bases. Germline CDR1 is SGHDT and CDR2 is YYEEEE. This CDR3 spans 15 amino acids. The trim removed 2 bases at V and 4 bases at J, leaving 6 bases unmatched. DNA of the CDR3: TGTGCCAGCAGCTTTTCAGGGGGATCGGGAAACACCATATATTTT. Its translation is CASSFSGGSGNTIYF. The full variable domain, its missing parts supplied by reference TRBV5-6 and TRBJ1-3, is DAGVTQSPTHLIKTRGQQVTLRCSPKSGHDTVSWYQQALGQGPQFIFQYYEEEERQRGNFPDRFSGHQFPNYSSELNVNALLLGDSALYLCASSFSGGSGNTIYFGEGSWLTVV.

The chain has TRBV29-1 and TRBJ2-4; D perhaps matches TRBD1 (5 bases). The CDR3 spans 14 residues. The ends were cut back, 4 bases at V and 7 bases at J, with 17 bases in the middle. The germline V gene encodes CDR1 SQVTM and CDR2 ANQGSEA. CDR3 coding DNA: TGCAGCGTTGGACTGGAGACCTCAGGGAACATTCAGTACTTC. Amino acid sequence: CSVGLETSGNIQYF.

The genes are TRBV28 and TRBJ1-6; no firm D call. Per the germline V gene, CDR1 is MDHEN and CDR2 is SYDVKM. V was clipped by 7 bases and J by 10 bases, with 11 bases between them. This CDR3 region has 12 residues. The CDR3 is CASTKRNSPLHF. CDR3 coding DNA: TGTGCCAGCACTAAAAGGAACTCACCCCTCCACTTT.

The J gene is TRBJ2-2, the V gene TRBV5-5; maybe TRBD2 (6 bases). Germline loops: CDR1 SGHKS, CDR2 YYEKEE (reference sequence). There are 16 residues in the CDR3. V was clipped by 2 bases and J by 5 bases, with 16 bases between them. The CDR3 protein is CASSFLPSDWTGELFF. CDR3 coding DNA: TGTGCCAGCAGCTTCCTTCCTAGCGACTGGACCGGGGAGCTGTTTTTT.

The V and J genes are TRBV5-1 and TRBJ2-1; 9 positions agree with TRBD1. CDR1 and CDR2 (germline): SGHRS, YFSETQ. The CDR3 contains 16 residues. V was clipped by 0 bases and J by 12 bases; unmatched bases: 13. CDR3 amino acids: CASSLEGQGLRRVQFF. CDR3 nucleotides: TGCGCCAGCAGCTTGGAGGGACAGGGCCTTAGGAGGGTGCAGTTCTTC.

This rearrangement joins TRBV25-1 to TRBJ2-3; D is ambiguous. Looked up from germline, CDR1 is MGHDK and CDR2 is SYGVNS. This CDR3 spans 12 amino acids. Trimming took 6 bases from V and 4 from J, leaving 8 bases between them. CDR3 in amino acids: CASRWASDTQYF. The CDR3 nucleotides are TGTGCCAGCAGATGGGCATCAGATACGCAGTATTTT.

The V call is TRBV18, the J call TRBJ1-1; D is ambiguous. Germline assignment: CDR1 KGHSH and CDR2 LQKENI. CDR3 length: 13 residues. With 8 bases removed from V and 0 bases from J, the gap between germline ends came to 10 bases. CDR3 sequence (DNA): TGTGCCAGCGCGCCCGGAATGAACACTGAAGCTTTCTTT. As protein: CASAPGMNTEAFF.